This entry is about one T cell receptor (beta chain). What it binds is unknown. CDR3 size: 15 residues. The V and J ends lost 2 bases and 2 bases respectively, with 12 bases between them. Germline CDR1 reads MNHEY; CDR2 reads SMNVEV (reference sequence). The data were taken from a study of cytomegalovirus exposure and HLA in healthy donors. Study observations and caveats: Using the classifier, cytomegalovirus status was reportedly diagnosed with high specificity and sensitivity.

Use of 60 Vbeta and 13 Jbeta primers characterized the PCR. Measured with immunoSEQ multiplex PCR; TCRdb has only the in-frame clones, and not every one. The sample lists some 180,000 clones; approximately 85% were seen once. The gene calls are TRBV27 and TRBJ1-2, with D perhaps matching TRBD1 (6 bases). This TCR came from a man aged 25-45 years in good health and CMV-seropositive. Material: PBMCs. Here the CDR3 reads CASSLLGGGNYGYTF. CDR3 nucleotides: TGTGCCAGCAGTTTACTGGGAGGGGGAAACTATGGCTACACCTTC.